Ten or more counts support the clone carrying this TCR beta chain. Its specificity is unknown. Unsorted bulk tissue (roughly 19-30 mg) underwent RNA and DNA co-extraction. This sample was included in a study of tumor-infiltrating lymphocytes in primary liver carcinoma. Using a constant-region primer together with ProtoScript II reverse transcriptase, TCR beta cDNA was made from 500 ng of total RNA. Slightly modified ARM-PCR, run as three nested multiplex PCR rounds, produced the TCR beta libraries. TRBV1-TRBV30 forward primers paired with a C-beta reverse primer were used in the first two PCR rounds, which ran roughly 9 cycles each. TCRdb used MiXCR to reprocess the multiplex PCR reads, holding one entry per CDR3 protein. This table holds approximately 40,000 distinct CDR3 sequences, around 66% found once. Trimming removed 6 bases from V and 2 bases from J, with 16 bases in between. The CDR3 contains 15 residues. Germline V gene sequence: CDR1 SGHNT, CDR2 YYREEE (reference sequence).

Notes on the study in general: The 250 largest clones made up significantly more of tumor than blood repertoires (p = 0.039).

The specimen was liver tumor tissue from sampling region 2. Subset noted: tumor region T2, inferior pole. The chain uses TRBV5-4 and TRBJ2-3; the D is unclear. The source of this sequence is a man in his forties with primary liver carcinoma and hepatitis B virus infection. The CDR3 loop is CASTSFVASTDTQYF. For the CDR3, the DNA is TGTGCCAGCACCTCCTTCGTAGCTTCCACAGATACGCAGTATTTT.